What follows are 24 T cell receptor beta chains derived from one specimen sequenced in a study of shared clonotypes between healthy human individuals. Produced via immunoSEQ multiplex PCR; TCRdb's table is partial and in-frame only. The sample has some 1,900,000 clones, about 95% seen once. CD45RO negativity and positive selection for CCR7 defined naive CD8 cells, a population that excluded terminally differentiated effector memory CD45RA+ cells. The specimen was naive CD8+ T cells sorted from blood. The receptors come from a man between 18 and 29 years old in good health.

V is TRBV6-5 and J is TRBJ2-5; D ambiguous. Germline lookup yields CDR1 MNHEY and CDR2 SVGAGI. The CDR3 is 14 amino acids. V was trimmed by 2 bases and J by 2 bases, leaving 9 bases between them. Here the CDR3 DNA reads TGTGCCAGCAGTTACCTCGGCCGGCAAGAGACCCAGTACTTC. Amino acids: CASSYLGRQETQYF.

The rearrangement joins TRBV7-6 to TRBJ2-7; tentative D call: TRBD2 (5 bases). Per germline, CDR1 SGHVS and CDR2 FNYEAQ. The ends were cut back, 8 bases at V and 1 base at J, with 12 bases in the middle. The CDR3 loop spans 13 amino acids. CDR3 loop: CASARAESYEQYF. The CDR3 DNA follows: TGTGCCAGCGCCCGAGCGGAGTCCTACGAGCAGTACTTC.

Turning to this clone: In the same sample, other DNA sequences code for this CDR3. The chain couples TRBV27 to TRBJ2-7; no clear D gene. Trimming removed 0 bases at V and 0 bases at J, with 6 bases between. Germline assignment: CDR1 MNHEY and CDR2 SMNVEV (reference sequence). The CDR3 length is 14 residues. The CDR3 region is CASSLSRSSYEQYF. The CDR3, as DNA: TGTGCCAGCAGTTTATCGAGGAGCTCCTACGAGCAGTACTTC.

CDR3: CASKGRVEKLFF. DNA of the CDR3: TGCGCCAGCAAGGGCAGGGTTGAAAAACTGTTTTTT. This sequence joins TRBV4-1 and TRBJ1-4; maybe TRBD1 (5 bases). Trimming left V 7 bases short and J 7 bases short, with 10 bases between. CDR1 MGHRA and CDR2 YSYEKL come from the germline V gene. The CDR3 contains 12 residues.

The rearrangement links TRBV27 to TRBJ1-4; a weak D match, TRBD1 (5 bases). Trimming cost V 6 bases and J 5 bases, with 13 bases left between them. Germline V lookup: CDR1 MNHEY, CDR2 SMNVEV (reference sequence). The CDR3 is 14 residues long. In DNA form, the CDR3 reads TGTGCCAGCAGCCCTATGACAGAAAATGAAAAACTGTTTTTT. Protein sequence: CASSPMTENEKLFF.

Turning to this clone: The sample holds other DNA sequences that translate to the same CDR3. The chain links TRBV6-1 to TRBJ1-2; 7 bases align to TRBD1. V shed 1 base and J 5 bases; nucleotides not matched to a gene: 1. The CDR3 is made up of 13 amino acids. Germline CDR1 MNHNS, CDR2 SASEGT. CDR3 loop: CASSEGTGYGYTF. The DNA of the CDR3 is TGTGCCAGCAGTGAAGGGACAGGTTATGGCTACACCTTC.

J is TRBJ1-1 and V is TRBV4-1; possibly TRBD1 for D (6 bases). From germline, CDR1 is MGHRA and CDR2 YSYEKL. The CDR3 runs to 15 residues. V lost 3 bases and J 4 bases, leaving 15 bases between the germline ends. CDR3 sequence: CASSQNRGAGTEAFF. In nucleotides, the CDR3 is TGCGCCAGCAGCCAGAATCGGGGGGCTGGCACTGAAGCTTTCTTT.

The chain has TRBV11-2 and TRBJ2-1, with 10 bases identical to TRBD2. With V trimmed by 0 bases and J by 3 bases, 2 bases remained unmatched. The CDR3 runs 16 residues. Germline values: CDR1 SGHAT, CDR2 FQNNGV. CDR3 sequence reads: CASSLEGLAFYNEQFF. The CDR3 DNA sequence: TGTGCCAGCAGCTTAGAGGGACTAGCGTTCTACAATGAGCAGTTCTTC.

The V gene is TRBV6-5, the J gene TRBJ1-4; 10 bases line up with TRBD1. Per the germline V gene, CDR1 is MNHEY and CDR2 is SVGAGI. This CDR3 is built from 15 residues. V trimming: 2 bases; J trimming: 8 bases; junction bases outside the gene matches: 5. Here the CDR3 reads CASSYGTGAREKLFF. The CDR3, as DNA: TGTGCCAGCAGTTACGGGACAGGGGCGAGGGAAAAACTGTTTTTT.

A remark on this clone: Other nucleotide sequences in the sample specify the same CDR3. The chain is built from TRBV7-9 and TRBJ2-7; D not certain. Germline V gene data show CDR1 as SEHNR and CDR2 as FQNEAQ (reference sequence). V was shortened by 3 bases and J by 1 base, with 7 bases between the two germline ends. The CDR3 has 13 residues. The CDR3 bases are TGTGCCAGCAGCTTTCTTGGTTCCTACGAGCAGTACTTC. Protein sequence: CASSFLGSYEQYF.

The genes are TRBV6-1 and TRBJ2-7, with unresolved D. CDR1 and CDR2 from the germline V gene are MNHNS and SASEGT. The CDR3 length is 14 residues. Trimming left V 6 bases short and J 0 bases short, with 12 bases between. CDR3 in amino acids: CASRPRMSSYEQYF. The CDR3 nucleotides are TGTGCCAGCAGGCCCAGGATGAGCTCCTACGAGCAGTACTTC.

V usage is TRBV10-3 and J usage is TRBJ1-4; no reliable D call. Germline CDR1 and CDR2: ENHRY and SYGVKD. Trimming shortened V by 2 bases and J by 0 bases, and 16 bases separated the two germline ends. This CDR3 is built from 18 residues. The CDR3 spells CAISEGSSVTATNEKLFF. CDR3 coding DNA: TGTGCCATCAGTGAGGGGTCCTCGGTAACTGCAACTAATGAAAAACTGTTTTTT.

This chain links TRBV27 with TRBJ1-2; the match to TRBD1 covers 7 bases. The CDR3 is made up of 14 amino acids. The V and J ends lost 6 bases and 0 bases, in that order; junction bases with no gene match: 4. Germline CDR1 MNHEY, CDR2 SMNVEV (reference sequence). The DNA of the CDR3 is TGTGCCAGCAGACTGACAGGGACTAACTATGGCTACACCTTC. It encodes CASRLTGTNYGYTF.

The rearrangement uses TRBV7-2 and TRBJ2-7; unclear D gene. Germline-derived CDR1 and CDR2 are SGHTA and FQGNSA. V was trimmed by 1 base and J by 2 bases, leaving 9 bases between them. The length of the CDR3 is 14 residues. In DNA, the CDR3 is TGTGCCAGCAGCTTAGTAGACTTAACCTACGAGCAGTACTTC. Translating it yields CASSLVDLTYEQYF. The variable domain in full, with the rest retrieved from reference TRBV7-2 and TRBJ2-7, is GAGVSQSPSNKVTEKGKDVELRCDPISGHTALYWYRQSLGQGLEFLIYFQGNSAPDKSGLPSDRFSAERTGGSVSTLTIQRTQQEDSAVYLCASSLVDLTYEQYFGPGTRLTVT.

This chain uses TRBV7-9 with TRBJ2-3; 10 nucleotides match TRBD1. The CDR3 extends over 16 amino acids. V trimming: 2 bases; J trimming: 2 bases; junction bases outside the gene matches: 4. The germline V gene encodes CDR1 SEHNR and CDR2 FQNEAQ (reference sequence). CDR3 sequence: CASSLPGQGYTDTQYF. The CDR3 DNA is TGTGCCAGCAGCTTACCGGGACAGGGGTACACAGATACGCAGTATTTT.

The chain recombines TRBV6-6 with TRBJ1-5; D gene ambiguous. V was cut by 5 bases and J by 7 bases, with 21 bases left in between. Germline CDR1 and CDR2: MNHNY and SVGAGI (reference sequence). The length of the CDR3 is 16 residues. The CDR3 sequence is CASSALELGRRQPQHF. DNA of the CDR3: TGTGCCAGCAGTGCCTTAGAGTTAGGGAGGCGGCAGCCCCAGCATTTT.

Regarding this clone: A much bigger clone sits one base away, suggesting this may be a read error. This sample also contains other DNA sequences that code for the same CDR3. The chain's CDR3 is CASSLLNTEAFF. The CDR3 DNA reads as TGTGCCAGCAGCTTATTGAACACTGAAGCTTTCTTT. The chain couples TRBV11-2 to TRBJ1-1, with D unresolved. V lost 2 bases and J 0 bases, leaving 1 base between the germline ends. The CDR3 totals 12 residues. The germline V gene encodes CDR1 SGHAT and CDR2 FQNNGV.

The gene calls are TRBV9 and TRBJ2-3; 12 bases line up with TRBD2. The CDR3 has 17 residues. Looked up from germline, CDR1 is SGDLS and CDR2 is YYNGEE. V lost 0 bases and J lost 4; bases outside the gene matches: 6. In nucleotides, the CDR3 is TGTGCCAGCAGCGTAGACCGACTAGCGGGGGATTCAGATACGCAGTATTTT. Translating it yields CASSVDRLAGDSDTQYF.

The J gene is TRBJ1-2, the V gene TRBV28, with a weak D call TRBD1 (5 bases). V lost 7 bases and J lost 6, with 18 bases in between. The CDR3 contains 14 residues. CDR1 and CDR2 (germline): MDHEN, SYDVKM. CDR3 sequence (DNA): TGTGCCAGCACCGCCCCAGGGCTAGGAAATGGCTACACCTTC. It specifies CASTAPGLGNGYTF.

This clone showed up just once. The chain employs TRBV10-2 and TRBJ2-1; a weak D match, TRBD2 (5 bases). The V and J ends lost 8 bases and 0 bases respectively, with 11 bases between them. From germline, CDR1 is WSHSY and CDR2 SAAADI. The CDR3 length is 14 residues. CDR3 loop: CASGGPSSYNEQFF. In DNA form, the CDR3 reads TGCGCCAGCGGCGGGCCGAGCTCCTACAATGAGCAGTTCTTC.

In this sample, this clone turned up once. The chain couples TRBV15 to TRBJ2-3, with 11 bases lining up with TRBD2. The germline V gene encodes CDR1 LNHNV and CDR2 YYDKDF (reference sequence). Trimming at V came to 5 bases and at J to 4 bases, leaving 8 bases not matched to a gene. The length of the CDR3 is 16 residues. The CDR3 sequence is CATSGYSGGGPDTQYF. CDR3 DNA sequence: TGTGCCACCAGCGGGTATAGCGGGGGGGGTCCAGATACGCAGTATTTT.

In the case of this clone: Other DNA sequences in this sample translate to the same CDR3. DNA of the CDR3: TGTGCCAGCAGCTTTGGAGTAGGCTCCTACGAGCAGTACTTC. Protein product: CASSFGVGSYEQYF. The chain has TRBV11-2 and TRBJ2-7, with D unclear. Germline lookup yields CDR1 SGHAT and CDR2 FQNNGV. The CDR3 is 14 amino acids. V was clipped by 3 bases and J by 0 bases, with 9 bases between them.

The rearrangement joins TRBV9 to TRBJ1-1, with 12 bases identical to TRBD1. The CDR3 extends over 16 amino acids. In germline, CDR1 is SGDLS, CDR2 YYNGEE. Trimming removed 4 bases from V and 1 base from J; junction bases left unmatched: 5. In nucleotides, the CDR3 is TGTGCCAGCAGCACGGGACAGGGGGCTTGGAACACTGAAGCTTTCTTT. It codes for CASSTGQGAWNTEAFF. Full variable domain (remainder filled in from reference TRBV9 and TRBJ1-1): DSGVTQTPKHLITATGQRVTLRCSPRSGDLSVYWYQQSLDQGLQFLIQYYNGEERAKGNILERFSAQQFPDLHSELNLSSLELGDSALYFCASSTGQGAWNTEAFFGQGTRLTVV.

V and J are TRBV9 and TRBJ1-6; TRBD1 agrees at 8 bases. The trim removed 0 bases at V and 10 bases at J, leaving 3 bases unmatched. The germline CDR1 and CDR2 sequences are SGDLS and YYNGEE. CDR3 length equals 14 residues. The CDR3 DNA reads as TGTGCCAGCAGCGTAGAACAGGGGGGGTCACCCCTCCACTTT. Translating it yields CASSVEQGGSPLHF. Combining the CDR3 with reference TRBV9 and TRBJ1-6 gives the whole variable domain DSGVTQTPKHLITATGQRVTLRCSPRSGDLSVYWYQQSLDQGLQFLIQYYNGEERAKGNILERFSAQQFPDLHSELNLSSLELGDSALYFCASSVEQGGSPLHFGNGTRLTVT.